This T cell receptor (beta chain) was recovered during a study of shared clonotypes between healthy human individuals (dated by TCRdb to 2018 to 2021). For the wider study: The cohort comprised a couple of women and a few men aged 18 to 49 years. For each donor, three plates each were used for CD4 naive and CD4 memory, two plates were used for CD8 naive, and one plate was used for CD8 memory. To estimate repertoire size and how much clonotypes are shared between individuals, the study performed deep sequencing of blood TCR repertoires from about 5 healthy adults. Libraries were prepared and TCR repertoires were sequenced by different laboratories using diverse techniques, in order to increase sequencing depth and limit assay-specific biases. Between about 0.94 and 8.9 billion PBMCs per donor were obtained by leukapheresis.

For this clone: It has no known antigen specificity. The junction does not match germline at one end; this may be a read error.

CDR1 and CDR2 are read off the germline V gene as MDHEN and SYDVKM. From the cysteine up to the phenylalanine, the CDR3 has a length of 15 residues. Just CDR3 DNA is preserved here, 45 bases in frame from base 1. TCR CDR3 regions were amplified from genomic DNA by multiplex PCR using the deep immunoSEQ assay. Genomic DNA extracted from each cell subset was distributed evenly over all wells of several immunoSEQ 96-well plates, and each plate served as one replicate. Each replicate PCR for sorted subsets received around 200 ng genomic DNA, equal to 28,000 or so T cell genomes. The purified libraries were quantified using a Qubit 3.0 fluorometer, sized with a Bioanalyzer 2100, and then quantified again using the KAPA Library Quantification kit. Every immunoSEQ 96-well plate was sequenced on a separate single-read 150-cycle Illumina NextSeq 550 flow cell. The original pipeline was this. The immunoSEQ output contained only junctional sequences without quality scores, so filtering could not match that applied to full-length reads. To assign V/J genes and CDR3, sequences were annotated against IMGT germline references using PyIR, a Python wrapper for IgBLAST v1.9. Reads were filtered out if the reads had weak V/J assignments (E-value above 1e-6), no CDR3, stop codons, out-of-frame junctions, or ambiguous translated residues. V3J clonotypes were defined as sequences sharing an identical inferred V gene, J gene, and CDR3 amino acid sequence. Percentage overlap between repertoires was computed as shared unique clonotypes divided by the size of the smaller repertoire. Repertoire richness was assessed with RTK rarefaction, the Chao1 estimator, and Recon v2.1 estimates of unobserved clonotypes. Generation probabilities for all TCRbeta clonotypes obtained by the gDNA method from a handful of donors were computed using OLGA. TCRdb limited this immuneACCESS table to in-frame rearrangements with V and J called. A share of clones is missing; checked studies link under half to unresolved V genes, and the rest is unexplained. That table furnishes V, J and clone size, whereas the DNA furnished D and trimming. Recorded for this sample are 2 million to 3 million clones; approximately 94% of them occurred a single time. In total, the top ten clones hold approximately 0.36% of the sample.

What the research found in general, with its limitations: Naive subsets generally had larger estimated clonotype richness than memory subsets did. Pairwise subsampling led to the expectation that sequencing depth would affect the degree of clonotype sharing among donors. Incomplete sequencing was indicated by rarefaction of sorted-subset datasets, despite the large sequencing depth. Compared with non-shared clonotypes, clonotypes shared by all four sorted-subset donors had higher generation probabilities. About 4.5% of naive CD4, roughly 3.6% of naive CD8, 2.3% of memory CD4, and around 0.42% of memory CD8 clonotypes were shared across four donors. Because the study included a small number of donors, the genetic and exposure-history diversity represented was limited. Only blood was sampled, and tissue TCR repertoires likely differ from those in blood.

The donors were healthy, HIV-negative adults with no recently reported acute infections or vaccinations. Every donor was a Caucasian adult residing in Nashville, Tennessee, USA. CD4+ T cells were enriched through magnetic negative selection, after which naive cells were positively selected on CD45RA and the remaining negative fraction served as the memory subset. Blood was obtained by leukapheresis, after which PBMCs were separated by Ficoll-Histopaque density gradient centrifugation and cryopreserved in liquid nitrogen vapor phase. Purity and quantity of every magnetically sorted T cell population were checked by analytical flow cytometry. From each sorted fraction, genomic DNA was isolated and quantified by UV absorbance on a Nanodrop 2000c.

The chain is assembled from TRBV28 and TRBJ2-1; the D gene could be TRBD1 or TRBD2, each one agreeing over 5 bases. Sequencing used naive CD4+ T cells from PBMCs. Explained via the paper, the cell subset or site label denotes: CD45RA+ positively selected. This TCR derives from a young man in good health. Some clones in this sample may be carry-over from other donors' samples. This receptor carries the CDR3 CASSYPGTSNNEQFF. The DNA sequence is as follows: TGTGCCAGCAGTTATCCCGGGACCTCCAACAATGAGCAGTTCTTC.